Listed here are 6 T cell receptor beta chains from one sample, sequenced in a study of OX40 agonist ivuxolimab in advanced cancers. Here immunoSEQ multiplex PCR was the method, and the copy in TCRdb shows in-frame clones only, minus some. The sample holds some 80,000 clones, roughly 92% seen once. The specimen was CD4+ or CD8+ T cells sorted from blood, collected in a trial of the OX40 agonist ivuxolimab. The receptor source for this set is an adult with an advanced solid tumor such as melanoma, head and neck, liver or kidney cancer.

This chain joins TRBV7-6 and TRBJ1-6; possible D gene TRBD1, 6 bases. CDR3 size: 15 residues. V was clipped by 5 bases and J by 7 bases, with 15 bases between them. Germline-derived CDR1 and CDR2 are SGHVS and FNYEAQ. CDR3 sequence reads: CASSPRTALNSPLHF. The DNA for the CDR3 is TGTGCCAGCAGCCCCCGGACAGCCTTGAATTCACCCCTCCACTTT.

The J gene is TRBJ2-1, the V gene TRBV15, with no clear D. CDR3 length: 11 amino acids. Germline CDR1 is LNHNV and CDR2 is YYDKDF (reference sequence). Trimming pared 4 bases from V and 13 bases from J, leaving 11 bases between. The CDR3 nucleotides read TGTGCCACCAGCAACCGGTTTGTTCAGTTCTTC. As protein: CATSNRFVQFF.

The V call is TRBV5-4, the J call TRBJ2-1; tentative D call: TRBD1 (6 bases). There are 16 residues in the CDR3. Germline lookup yields CDR1 SGHNT and CDR2 YYREEE (reference sequence). Trimming left V 4 bases short and J 0 bases short, with 14 bases between. The CDR3 coding sequence is TGTGCCAGCAGCCGGGGACAATTTAGCTCCTACAATGAGCAGTTCTTC. Its translation: CASSRGQFSSYNEQFF. The full variable domain, with the rest looked up from reference TRBV5-4 and TRBJ2-1, is ETGVTQSPTHLIKTRGQQVTLRCSSQSGHNTVSWYQQALGQGPQFIFQYYREEENGRGNFPPRFSGLQFPNYSSELNVNALELDDSALYLCASSRGQFSSYNEQFFGPGTRLTVL.

The rearrangement uses TRBV5-1 and TRBJ1-1, with 8 bases that match TRBD1. Germline V gives CDR1 SGHRS, CDR2 YFSETQ. The CDR3 spans 13 residues. V shed 4 bases and J 10 bases; nucleotides not matched to a gene: 9. The CDR3 DNA sequence: TGCGCCAGCAGCCCATCGGACAGGGCCAGAGCTTTCTTT. It translates to CASSPSDRARAFF.

The V gene is TRBV27, the J gene TRBJ1-6, with 7 bases identical to TRBD1. V was pared by 6 bases and J by 7 bases, with 9 bases of the junction left unmatched. This CDR3 contains 15 residues. Germline-derived CDR1 and CDR2 are MNHEY and SMNVEV (reference sequence). The CDR3 coding sequence is TGTGCCAGCAGGACAGGGCGAGGGACCAATTCACCCCTCCACTTT. Encoded protein: CASRTGRGTNSPLHF.

V gene TRBV27 combines with J gene TRBJ2-3, with D uncertain. The V end was cut by 2 bases, the J end by 3 bases, with 6 bases between. Germline CDR1 reads MNHEY; CDR2 reads SMNVEV (reference sequence). The CDR3 contains 13 residues. The CDR3 DNA is TGTGCCAGCAGTTTACCTGGAACAGATACGCAGTATTTT. Translating it yields CASSLPGTDTQYF.